Listed below are T cell receptor beta chains from one sample, sequenced in a study of cytomegalovirus exposure and HLA in healthy donors. Some clones are missing from TCRdb's copy, which holds only in-frame ones; the method was immunoSEQ multiplex PCR. Here the sample spans about 180,000 clones, about three quarters being singletons. Sequencing was done on a sample of PBMCs. The receptors stem from a woman aged 45-60 years in good health and CMV-seropositive. CDR3s leave out the opening cysteine and the closing phenylalanine or tryptophan. Each record gives: CDR3 length, V gene, clone size, J gene, CDR3 protein. The listing skips clone size in some rows; elsewhere it reads once, few, many or a size class.

12	TRBV30	.	TRBJ1-4	AWSHRGRSEKLF
14	TRBV29-1	.	TRBJ2-2	SVATLRGWNTGELF
12	TRBV11-2	.	TRBJ1-4	ASSLVTRGEKLF
11	TRBV7-2	.	TRBJ2-7	ASSLTEVGEQY
15	TRBV19	.	TRBJ2-7	ASSSPRLAGGFYEQY
11	TRBV6-1	.	TRBJ1-2	ASSPEVYHGYT
11	TRBV6-1	.	TRBJ2-4	ASGVTARNSQY
16	TRBV7-2	few	TRBJ2-5	ASSTPLGRGGSWETQY
15	TRBV30	.	TRBJ1-6	AWSVNRDHRGNSPLH
13	TRBV29-1	.	TRBJ2-1	SVETSGGSYNEQF
13	TRBV29-1	.	TRBJ2-6	SVVAVGTGANVLT
14	TRBV6-6	.	TRBJ1-3	ASSPSGQTSGNTIY
15	TRBV7-8	.	TRBJ1-1	ASSLVAGLRLGTEAF
21	TRBV27	.	TRBJ1-1	ASSFTRRSRLVLEDRANTEAF
12	TRBV5-1	many	TRBJ1-1	ASSVQGIHTEAF
14	TRBV28	.	TRBJ1-1	ASSLMRGGRHTEAF
15	TRBV28	.	TRBJ2-4	ASSHPTLTSRKDIQY
13	TRBV30	.	TRBJ2-7	AWSPPGQRNGEQY
16	TRBV4-3	.	TRBJ2-5	ASSQEIGLAGVGETQY
11	TRBV4-3	few	TRBJ2-1	ASSYNGAGQQF
10	TRBV6-6	.	TRBJ1-4	ASSYLNEKLF
14	TRBV28	few	TRBJ2-7	ASSYKSSGSPYEQY
13	TRBV5-1	.	TRBJ2-2	ASSYDGDRTGELF
13	TRBV18	.	TRBJ2-1	ASSPGQGFYNEQF
14	TRBV7-2	.	TRBJ2-2	ASSFSGGVDTGELF
12	TRBV9	.	TRBJ1-2	ASSPGTEVYGYT
12	TRBV7-2	few	TRBJ2-6	ASRTGSGANGLT
13	TRBV5-4	.	TRBJ2-7	ASSLLAGGNGEQY
15	TRBV28	.	TRBJ2-7	ASSHHIRDPRSYEQY
13	TRBV5-1	.	TRBJ2-3	ASIDSSGPTYTQY
13	TRBV7-2	few	TRBJ1-1	ASSPRTGANTEAF